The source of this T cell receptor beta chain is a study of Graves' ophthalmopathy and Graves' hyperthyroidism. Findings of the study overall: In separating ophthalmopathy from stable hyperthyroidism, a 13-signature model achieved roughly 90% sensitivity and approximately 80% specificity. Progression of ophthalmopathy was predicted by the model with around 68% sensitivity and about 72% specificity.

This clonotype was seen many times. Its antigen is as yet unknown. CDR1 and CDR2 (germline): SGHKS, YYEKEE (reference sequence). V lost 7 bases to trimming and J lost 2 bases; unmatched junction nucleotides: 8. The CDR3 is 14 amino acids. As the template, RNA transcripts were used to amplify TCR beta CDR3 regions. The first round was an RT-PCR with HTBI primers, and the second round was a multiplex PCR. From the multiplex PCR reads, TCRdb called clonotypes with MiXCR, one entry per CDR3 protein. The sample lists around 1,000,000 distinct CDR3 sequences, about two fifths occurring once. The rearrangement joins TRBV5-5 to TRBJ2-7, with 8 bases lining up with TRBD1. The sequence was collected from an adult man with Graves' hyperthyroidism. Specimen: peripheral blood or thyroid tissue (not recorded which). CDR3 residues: CASYSGTGPYEQYF. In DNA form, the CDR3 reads TGTGCCAGCTACTCCGGGACAGGCCCCTACGAGCAGTACTTC.